These 7 T cell receptor beta chains originate from one sample sequenced in a study of CD8 T cells in ankylosing spondylitis. TCRdb re-called the 5' RACE reads through MiXCR, storing one row per CDR3 protein. The table records roughly 670,000 distinct CDR3 sequences, 15% to 20% of them present only once. Broader study findings: It appeared that ankylosing spondylitis blood was characterized by a TCR beta motif of roughly 8 highly homologous variants.

These receptors have no identified antigens. Sequenced sample: blood, either unsorted or a sorted T cell fraction (not recorded which). The source of these receptors is a male donor with ankylosing spondylitis.

The chain joins TRBV5-1 to TRBJ1-5; no reliable D call. From germline, CDR1 is SGHRS and CDR2 YFSETQ. V dropped 5 bases and J dropped 4 bases, with 4 bases sitting between them. The CDR3 spans 11 residues. The CDR3 DNA is TGCGCCAGCAGACTGAATCAGCCCCAGCATTTT. It codes for CASRLNQPQHF.

This chain connects TRBV12-3 or TRBV12-4 to TRBJ1-6, with no clear D. Trimming removed 6 bases at V and 8 bases at J, with 11 bases between. The CDR3 spans 13 residues. The CDR3 reads CASRTEEYSPLHF. CDR3 DNA sequence: TGTGCCAGCAGGACTGAGGAATATTCACCCCTCCACTTT.

V is TRBV6-5 and J is TRBJ2-3, with 8 bases matching TRBD2. CDR1 is MNHEY, CDR2 SVGAGI, per germline. This CDR3 spans 17 amino acids. V lost 1 base to trimming and J lost 4 bases; unmatched junction nucleotides: 10. In DNA, the CDR3 is TGTGCCAGCAGTTACTTACTCGGTAGCGGGGTCCCAGATACGCAGTATTTT. Translated: CASSYLLGSGVPDTQYF.

The chain joins TRBV2 to TRBJ2-7; possibly TRBD1 for D (5 bases). The germline CDR1 and CDR2 sequences are SNHLY and FYNNEI. This CDR3 region has 15 residues. The germline V and J ends were trimmed by 2 bases and 0 bases, with 11 bases remaining between them. The CDR3 region is CASSESQGNSYEQYF. Here the CDR3 DNA reads TGTGCCAGCAGTGAAAGCCAGGGAAACTCCTACGAGCAGTACTTC.

In this sample, this clonotype turned up a few times. The chain combines TRBV3-1 with TRBJ2-7, with TRBD1 matching 7 bases. The CDR3 extends over 14 amino acids. Trimming at V came to 3 bases and at J to 6 bases, leaving 8 bases not matched to a gene. Germline V gene data show CDR1 as LGHDT and CDR2 as YNNKEL (reference sequence). CDR3 sequence reads: CASSHSGTAREQYF. The DNA for the CDR3 is TGTGCCAGCAGCCATTCCGGGACAGCTCGCGAGCAGTACTTC.

This clonotype has a handful of counts. V and J are TRBV7-2 and TRBJ2-1, with TRBD2 matching over 11 bases. The CDR3 totals 14 residues. Germline V gene lookup returns CDR1 SGHTA and CDR2 FQGNSA. V trimming: 5 bases; J trimming: 8 bases; junction bases outside the gene matches: 5. CDR3 loop: CASSKGLAVDEQFF. The CDR3 nucleotides read TGTGCCAGCAGCAAGGGACTAGCGGTGGATGAGCAGTTCTTC.

The gene calls are TRBV27 and TRBJ2-2; 7 bases align to TRBD2. Per germline, CDR1 MNHEY and CDR2 SMNVEV (reference sequence). Germline trimming cut 3 bases from V and 5 bases from J; bases unmatched to any gene: 6. The CDR3 loop spans 15 amino acids. The CDR3 DNA reads TGTGCCAGCAGTTTCGGGCGGGAGCCTACCGGGGAGCTGTTTTTT. This codes for CASSFGREPTGELFF.